A selection of T cell receptor beta chains follows, all from one sample in a study of beta chain features in type 1 diabetes. Clones were read by immunoSEQ multiplex PCR, and TCRdb kept only the in-frame ones, dropping some. The repertoire holds approximately 260,000 clones, with about a fifth as singletons. Sample: naive CD4+ T cells from blood. The receptor set was obtained from a woman in her forties with type 1 diabetes. Both conserved end residues are part of each CDR3. Each record gives: clone size, J gene, D gene, V gene, CDR3 DNA, CDR3 protein. The D gene is left open where the match is weak. Part of the rows lack a size; the others show once, few, many or a class for expanded clones.

few | TRBJ1-6 | TRBD1 | TRBV5-4 | TGTGCCAGCAGCTTTGGCCGTTCAGGGGGGAATTCACCCCTCCACTTT | CASSFGRSGGNSPLHF
few | TRBJ2-3 | TRBD1 | TRBV7-9 | TGTGCCAGCAGCTTAGCGGCAGGGGGTGCAGATACGCAGTATTTT | CASSLAAGGADTQYF
NA | TRBJ2-7 | NA | TRBV7-2 | TGTGCCAGCAGCTTAGGCTCAGGGGTAACCTACGAGCAGTACTTC | CASSLGSGVTYEQYF
NA | TRBJ1-6 | NA | TRBV5-1 | TGCGCCAGCAGCTTTGAGGGAAGCGATAATTCACCCCTCCACTTT | CASSFEGSDNSPLHF
NA | TRBJ2-7 | NA | TRBV28 | TGTGCCAGCAGCGAGTTGTGGCGGGATTACGAGCAGTACTTC | CASSELWRDYEQYF
NA | TRBJ2-1 | NA | TRBV15 | TGTGCCACCAGCAGAGATCGGGTTAGCGCCACAGGGAGGGATGAGCAGTTCTTC | CATSRDRVSATGRDEQFF
NA | TRBJ2-2 | NA | TRBV5-1 | TGCGCCAGCAGCTTCGGCACCGGGGAGCTGTTTTTT | CASSFGTGELFF
few | TRBJ2-1 | NA | TRBV20-1 | TGCAGTGCCAGAGGGAGCGATGAGCAGTTCTTC | CSARGSDEQFF
few | TRBJ1-2 | NA | TRBV4-3 | TGCGCCAGCAGCCAAGATCCGGGGGGCGATGCCTATGGCTACACCTTC | CASSQDPGGDAYGYTF
NA | TRBJ2-7 | TRBD1 | TRBV27 | TGTGCCAGCAGTTTGAGGGACAGCTACGAGCAGTACTTC | CASSLRDSYEQYF
NA | TRBJ1-5 | NA | TRBV4-3 | TGCGCCAGCAGCCAAGAGGTAGGGCAGGGTAATCAGCCCCAGCATTTT | CASSQEVGQGNQPQHF
few | TRBJ1-5 | NA | TRBV11-2 | TGTGCCAGCAGCTTAGCCTTCACAGTGCCGATTTTGCCCCAGCATTTT | CASSLAFTVPILPQHF
NA | TRBJ2-1 | NA | TRBV5-4 | TGTGCCAGCAGCCCTTCTGCGGGGGCCGGCTACAATGAGCAGTTCTTC | CASSPSAGAGYNEQFF
NA | TRBJ2-3 | TRBD1 | TRBV5-4 | TGTGCCAGCAGTCCGCCGGACAGGGGTGGGACAGATACGCAGTATTTT | CASSPPDRGGTDTQYF
few | TRBJ1-2 | TRBD1 | TRBV25-1 | TGTGCCAGCAGTGGGACAGGGAGGCATGGCTACACCTTC | CASSGTGRHGYTF
few | TRBJ2-3 | TRBD2 | TRBV7-8 | TGTGCCAGCGGACTAGTTCGGGATACGCAGTATTTT | CASGLVRDTQYF
NA | TRBJ2-6 | NA | TRBV15 | TGTGCCACCAGCAGAGACAACTCTGGGGCCAACGTCCTGACTTTC | CATSRDNSGANVLTF
NA | TRBJ2-1 | TRBD1 | TRBV29-1 | TGCAGCGTTGAAGCCCCGACAGGGGCGTACAATGAGCAGTTCTTC | CSVEAPTGAYNEQFF
NA | TRBJ2-1 | NA | TRBV15 | TGTGCCACCAGCAGACAGCCAGTCGGGTGGTTCTTC | CATSRQPVGWFF
NA | TRBJ2-7 | TRBD2 | TRBV7-9 | TGTGCCAGCAGCCCAAGCGGGAGGGAGTACGAGCAGTACTTC | CASSPSGREYEQYF
few | TRBJ1-2 | NA | TRBV7-9 | TGTGCCAGCAGCCTCCGGGGGTCCGCTTATGGCTACACCTTC | CASSLRGSAYGYTF
NA | TRBJ2-3 | NA | TRBV28 | TGTGCCAGCAGATCCCAGAGCACAGATACGCAGTATTTT | CASRSQSTDTQYF
few | TRBJ2-2 | TRBD2 | TRBV2 | TGTGCCAGCAGTGGGACTAGCGGGGACACCGGGGAGCTGTTTTTT | CASSGTSGDTGELFF
few | TRBJ1-2 | NA | TRBV28 | TGTGCCAGCAGTTGGAGGGGATACGGCTACACCTTC | CASSWRGYGYTF
NA | TRBJ1-5 | NA | TRBV2 | TGTGCCAGCAGCCTGACAGGCGACAATCAGCCCCAGCATTTT | CASSLTGDNQPQHF
few | TRBJ2-5 | TRBD2 | TRBV30 | TGTGCCTGGAGTGTAGTGCGGGGGTCTCAAGAGACCCAGTACTTC | CAWSVVRGSQETQYF
once | TRBJ1-2 | NA | TRBV6-5 | TGTGCCAGCAGTTCCCGCGACAGCTATGGCTACACCTTC | CASSSRDSYGYTF
NA | TRBJ1-5 | NA | TRBV7-2 | TGTGCCAGCAGCTTAGAGGGGCAGGGAGGAACTACGCCCCAGCATTTT | CASSLEGQGGTTPQHF
NA | TRBJ2-1 | NA | TRBV5-4 | TGTGCCAGCAGCTTGGCCGAGAACGTGGGGCGGGAGCAGTTCTTC | CASSLAENVGREQFF
NA | TRBJ2-7 | NA | TRBV5-4 | TGTGCCAGCAGCTTGGACGGTAGCGGCTCCTACGAGCAGTACTTC | CASSLDGSGSYEQYF
NA | TRBJ2-3 | NA | TRBV9 | TGTGCCAGCAGCATCGACAGGGAGGTGGCAGATACGCAGTATTTT | CASSIDREVADTQYF
NA | TRBJ2-3 | NA | TRBV19 | TGTGCCAGTACAGGGGCCACAGATACGCAGTATTTT | CASTGATDTQYF
NA | TRBJ2-5 | NA | TRBV5-1 | TGCGCCAGCAGCTTGTCGTTAGAGACCCAGTACTTC | CASSLSLETQYF
NA | TRBJ1-1 | NA | TRBV7-2 | TGTGCCAGCAGCCCTCGGGCCTCACGGGGCACTGAAGCTTTCTTT | CASSPRASRGTEAFF
NA | TRBJ2-7 | NA | TRBV29-1 | TGCAGCGTCCGTCTCTCCTACGAGCAGTACTTC | CSVRLSYEQYF
few | TRBJ1-5 | TRBD1 | TRBV30 | TGTGCCTGGACGGGACAGGACAATCAGCCCCAGCATTTT | CAWTGQDNQPQHF
NA | TRBJ2-5 | NA | TRBV25-1 | TGTGCCAGCAGTGAGCCCGGGACACCACAAGAGACCCAGTACTTC | CASSEPGTPQETQYF
few | TRBJ2-1 | TRBD2 | TRBV5-6 | TGTGCCAGCAGCTTGGCCCCCGGGAGGAATGAGCAGTTCTTC | CASSLAPGRNEQFF
few | TRBJ2-6 | TRBD2 | TRBV10-3 | TGTGCCATCAGTGAGATGGGAGGGAGCGGGGCCAACGTCCTGACTTTC | CAISEMGGSGANVLTF
NA | TRBJ2-7 | TRBD1 | TRBV5-1 | TGCGCCAGCGGCAAAACGACAGGGGACTACGAGCAGTACTTC | CASGKTTGDYEQYF
NA | TRBJ1-5 | TRBD1 | TRBV30 | TGTGCCTGGAGTGAGGGACAGGGCAATCAGCCCCAGCATTTT | CAWSEGQGNQPQHF
few | TRBJ2-2 | TRBD2 | TRBV29-1 | TGCAGCGCTGCTCGGGACTACCCGAACACCGGGGAGCTGTTTTTT | CSAARDYPNTGELFF
few | TRBJ2-5 | NA | TRBV2 | TGTGCCAGCAGTCTGAGCCGGCAAGAGACCCAGTACTTC | CASSLSRQETQYF
NA | TRBJ2-3 | NA | TRBV29-1 | TGCAGCGTCGGGACATTCCTCACAGATACGCAGTATTTT | CSVGTFLTDTQYF
NA | TRBJ2-1 | NA | TRBV2 | TGTGCCAGCAGTGGACGGAGCTCCTACAATGAGCAGTTCTTC | CASSGRSSYNEQFF
NA | TRBJ2-7 | NA | TRBV30 | TGTGCCTGGAGTGAGTCCGGGTACGAGCAGTACTTC | CAWSESGYEQYF
NA | TRBJ2-2 | TRBD1 | TRBV5-1 | TGCGCCAGCAGCCGGGACAGGGGTAACACCGGGGAGCTGTTTTTT | CASSRDRGNTGELFF
once | TRBJ2-7 | TRBD1 | TRBV5-1 | TGCGCCAGCAGCTTCCTACAGGGGGCCCCCTACGAGCAGTACTTC | CASSFLQGAPYEQYF